A single TCR beta chain is shown here with its context. Its binding antigen is unknown. No base-level quality is on record; no much larger clone is a single base apart. The same CDR3 arises from other DNA sequences in this sample as well. This record comes from a study of OX40 agonist ivuxolimab in advanced cancers. Regarding the research as a whole: The costimulatory receptor OX40 (CD134) was targeted by ivuxolimab, a fully human IgG2 agonistic monoclonal antibody. Intravenous ivuxolimab was administered to patients every 2 weeks at six dose levels: 0.01, 0.1, 0.3, 1.5, 3 and 10 mg/kg. Of the approximately 50 dose-escalation patients, hepatocellular carcinoma was present in approximately 20, melanoma in roughly 15, renal cell carcinoma in 9 and head and neck cancer in 9. In the dose-escalation cohort, 82.7% of patients were male, and the mean age was around 60 years, with a range of roughly 20 to 80. Patients were allowed to have had prior anti-PD-1, anti-PD-L1 or anti-CTLA-4 therapy, and approximately 40% of the dose-escalation patients had previously received checkpoint inhibitors. Three dose-escalation patients achieved partial responses, one with hepatocellular carcinoma and two with cutaneous melanoma. The purpose of peripheral TCRbeta sequencing was to test whether ivuxolimab changed TCR sequence diversity and led to clonal T-cell expansion. The monotherapy dose-escalation portion (N = 52 patients) of the phase I ivuxolimab trial is reported in the paper. Broad study findings and their caveats: At doses of 0.1 to 3.0 mg/kg, clonal expansion of both CD4+ and CD8+ T cells in blood was seen between baseline and week 6. The antigen specificity of the clonally expanded peripheral T cells was not determined. Low levels of normalized T-cell clonal expansion were also shown by some nonresponding patients. In the 0.1-3.0 mg/kg groups, partial responders had among the lowest normalized peripheral clonal expansion, particularly in CD8+ T cells. After ivuxolimab, more expanded clones were found on average in CD8+ T cells than in CD4+ T cells.

The trial excluded patients who had a history of autoimmune disease or were on systemic immunosuppression. Peripheral blood for TCR sequencing was collected from all dose cohorts at baseline, on cycle 4 day 1, and on cycle 7 day 1. The samples were taken from a phase I, first-in-human, multicenter, open-label dose-escalation trial of ivuxolimab. Adults with locally advanced or metastatic melanoma, renal cell, hepatocellular, or head and neck squamous cell carcinoma were enrolled in the trial. Before TCR sequencing, CD4+ and CD8+ T cells were separately sorted from peripheral blood. Genomic DNA was isolated from the sorted cells so that the TCRbeta CDR3 region could be sequenced. The immunoSEQ Assay was used to sequence the TCRbeta CDR3 regions. Imported from immuneACCESS, the table was reduced by TCRdb to in-frame sequences with V and J called. These copies leave out some clones; in studies compared against another copy, an unresolved V gene accounts for under half, and the cause of the remainder is not known. For this sample the table gives around 30,000 clones, of which less than 90% were detected only once. Of the sample, roughly 31% is held by the ten largest clones.

The V and J ends are trimmed by 0 bases and 2 bases, leaving 6 bases between them. From cysteine to phenylalanine, the CDR3 is 13 amino acids long. Only CDR3 DNA remains: 39 bases, in frame from the first base. For CDR1 and CDR2, the germline V gene lists SGHRS and YFSETQ. The sequence derives from an adult with an advanced solid tumor such as melanoma, head and neck, liver or kidney cancer. The rearranged chain carries TRBV5-1 and TRBJ2-7; the D gene identity is not certain. The material sequenced was CD4+ or CD8+ T cells sorted from blood, taken in a trial of the OX40 agonist ivuxolimab. The nucleotides are TGCGCCAGCAGCTTGGGTGGAACCTACGAGCAGTACTTC. Translated, it reads CASSLGGTYEQYF.